This T cell receptor (beta chain) was captured by sequencing in a study of T cells in Graves' hyperthyroidism and ophthalmopathy. From RNA transcripts, TCR beta CDR3 regions were amplified. The TCR CDR3 was amplified in a first-round RT-PCR using the HTBI primer set. TCRdb re-called the multiplex PCR reads through MiXCR, storing one row per CDR3 protein. The sample yields hundreds of thousands of distinct CDR3 sequences, nearly 15% seen once. This sample holds PBMCs from less than 13 ml fresh peripheral blood. The sequence was collected from a woman aged 55-70 years with Graves' ophthalmopathy. The specimen sequenced was blood.

CDR3 nucleotide sequence: TGTGCCAGCAGTAGGTTGGGCGGGGTTAGCGGGAGAGCAGAGACCCAGTACTTC. As protein: CASSRLGGVSGRAETQYF. This chain connects TRBV6-1 to TRBJ2-5, with 9 bases matching TRBD2. The junction had 17 bases not matched to a gene; V was cut back by 5 bases and J by 4 bases. The CDR3 has 18 residues. Germline values: CDR1 MNHNS, CDR2 SASEGT.